This T cell receptor (beta chain) stems from a study of cytomegalovirus exposure and HLA in healthy donors. The CDR3 loop spans 14 amino acids. V dropped 6 bases and J dropped 3 bases, with 11 bases sitting between them. The germline V gene has CDR1 MDHEN and CDR2 SYDVKM. These donors, healthy bone marrow donors, were studied. 13 Jbeta primers and 60 Vbeta primers were used for the PCR. Methods used by the authors: Roughly 11 million shared chains were among the approximately 76 million unique TCR beta chains that a later analysis counted. Measured with immunoSEQ multiplex PCR; TCRdb has only the in-frame clones, and not every one. The DNA was the basis for D and trimming; V, J and clone size are from that table. The table records about 88,000 clones, more than 80% of them present only once. Study-level points and caveats: TCR sequences were mostly rare, though some public TCRs occurred in many donors.

Notes on this clone: Its antigen is not known.

The source material was PBMCs. V and J are TRBV28 and TRBJ2-2, with no clear D. The clonotype was recovered from a man younger than 30 in good health and CMV-seronegative. CDR3 sequence (DNA): TGTGCCAGCAGACCCCCGGTAGACACCGGGGAGCTGTTTTTT. Translation: CASRPPVDTGELFF.